Sequencing of this T cell receptor (beta chain) was carried out in a study of cytomegalovirus exposure and HLA in healthy donors. The study, taken as a whole, reports: Cytomegalovirus association was assigned to approximately 180 TCR beta chains. Segments of the TCR beta V type were, in most cases, productive about 87% or about 30% of the time in an earlier analysis. TCR beta chain V- and J-gene trimming was linked, in a later analysis, to a missense variant in DCLRE1C. Sequencing likely generated an artifact that appeared as a cluster of highly shared sequence variants.

Germline CDR1 is MNHNS and CDR2 is SASEGT. The junction had 9 bases not matched to a gene; V was cut back by 2 bases and J by 6 bases. The CDR3 runs to 17 residues. PCR employed 60 Vbeta and 13 Jbeta primers. TCRdb's table, derived via immunoSEQ multiplex PCR, lists solely in-frame clones and lacks some. The table includes around 150,000 clones, nearly 85% detected once. Concerning this clone: Its antigen remains unknown.

The chain has TRBV6-1 and TRBJ2-2, with 10 positions matching TRBD1. The receptor comes from a male donor in good health and CMV-seronegative. The sample consisted of PBMCs. The CDR3 DNA follows: TGTGCCAGCAGTGAATACTCCGGGACAGGGGACCCCGGGGAGCTGTTTTTT. Its protein is CASSEYSGTGDPGELFF.